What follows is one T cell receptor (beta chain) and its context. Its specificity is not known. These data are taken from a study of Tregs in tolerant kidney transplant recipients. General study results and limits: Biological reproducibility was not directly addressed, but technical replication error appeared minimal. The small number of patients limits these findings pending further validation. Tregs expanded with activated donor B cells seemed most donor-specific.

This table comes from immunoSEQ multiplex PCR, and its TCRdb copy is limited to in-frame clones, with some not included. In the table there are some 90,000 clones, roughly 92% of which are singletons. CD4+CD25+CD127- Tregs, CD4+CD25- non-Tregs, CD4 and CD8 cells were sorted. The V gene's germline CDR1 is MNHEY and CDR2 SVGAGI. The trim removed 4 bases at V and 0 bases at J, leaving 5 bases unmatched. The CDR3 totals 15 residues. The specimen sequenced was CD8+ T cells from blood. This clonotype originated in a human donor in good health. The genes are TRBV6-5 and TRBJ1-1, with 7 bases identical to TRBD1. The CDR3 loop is CASSSGGLMNTEAFF. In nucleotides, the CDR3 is TGTGCCAGCAGTTCAGGGGGGTTGATGAACACTGAAGCTTTCTTT.